This T cell receptor beta chain was sequenced in a study of tumor and adjacent non-tumor tissue in lung cancer. The overall study: There were about 12 adenocarcinoma, a couple of squamous cell carcinoma and 1 small cell lung cancer cases.

This clonotype was observed a handful of times. Antigen unknown. RNA was extracted from bulk tissue without any cell sorting. Study-wide results and caveats: Higher tumor TCR diversity was associated with shorter survival.

A modified ARM-PCR protocol with three rounds of nested PCR amplified TCRbeta. TCRdb used MiXCR to reprocess the multiplex PCR reads, holding one entry per CDR3 protein. The sample lists about 82,000 distinct CDR3 sequences; around 77% were seen once. This TCR came from a woman aged 50 to 60 with non-small cell lung cancer. The sequenced sample was lung tumor tissue.

As DNA, the CDR3 is TGTGCCTGGTGTAAGATAGGAACAGGGCGAAACGAGCAGTACTTC. Amino acids: CAWCKIGTGRNEQYF. The genes are TRBV30 and TRBJ2-7, with D possibly being TRBD1 (6 bases). The CDR3 runs 15 residues. V lost 5 bases, J lost 5 bases, and 22 bases lay in between. CDR1 and CDR2 from the germline V gene are GTSNPN and SVGIG (reference sequence).